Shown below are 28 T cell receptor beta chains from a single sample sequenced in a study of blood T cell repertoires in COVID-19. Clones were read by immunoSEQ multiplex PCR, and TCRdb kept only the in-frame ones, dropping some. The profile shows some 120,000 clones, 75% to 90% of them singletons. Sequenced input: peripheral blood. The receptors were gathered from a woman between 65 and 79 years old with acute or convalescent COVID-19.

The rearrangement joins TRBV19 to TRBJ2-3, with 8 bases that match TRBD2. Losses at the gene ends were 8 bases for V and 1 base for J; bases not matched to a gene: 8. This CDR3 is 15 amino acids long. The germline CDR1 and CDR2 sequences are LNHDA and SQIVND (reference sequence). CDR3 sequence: CASSLSGRGTDTQYF. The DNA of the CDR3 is TGTGCCAGTTCCCTCAGCGGGAGAGGCACAGATACGCAGTATTTT. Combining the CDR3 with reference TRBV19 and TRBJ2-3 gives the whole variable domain DGGITQSPKYLFRKEGQNVTLSCEQNLNHDAMYWYRQDPGQGLRLIYYSQIVNDFQKGDIAEGYSVSREKKESFPLTVTSAQKNPTAFYLCASSLSGRGTDTQYFGPGTRLTVL.

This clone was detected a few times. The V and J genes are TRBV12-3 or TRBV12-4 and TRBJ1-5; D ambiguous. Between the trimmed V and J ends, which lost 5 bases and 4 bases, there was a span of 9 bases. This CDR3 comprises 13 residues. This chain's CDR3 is CASSPSLNQPQHF. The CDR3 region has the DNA TGTGCCAGCAGTCCTTCACTGAATCAGCCCCAGCATTTT.

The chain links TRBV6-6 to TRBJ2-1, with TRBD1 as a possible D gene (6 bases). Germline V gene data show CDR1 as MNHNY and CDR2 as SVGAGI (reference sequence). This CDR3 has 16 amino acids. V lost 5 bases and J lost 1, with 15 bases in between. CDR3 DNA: TGTGCCAGCAGTCTTCCCCCGGGACAATCCTACAATGAGCAGTTCTTC. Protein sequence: CASSLPPGQSYNEQFF.

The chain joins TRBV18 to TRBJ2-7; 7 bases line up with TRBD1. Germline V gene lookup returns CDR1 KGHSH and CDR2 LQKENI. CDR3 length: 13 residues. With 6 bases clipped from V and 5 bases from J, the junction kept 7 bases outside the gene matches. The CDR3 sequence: CASSTGAVNEQYF. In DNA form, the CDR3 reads TGTGCCAGCTCTACAGGGGCAGTTAACGAGCAGTACTTC.

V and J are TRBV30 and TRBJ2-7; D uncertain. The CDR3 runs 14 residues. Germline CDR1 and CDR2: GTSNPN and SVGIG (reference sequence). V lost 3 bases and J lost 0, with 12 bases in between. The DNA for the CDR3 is TGTGCCTGGAGATTCTCTCAGGACTCCTACGAGCAGTACTTC. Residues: CAWRFSQDSYEQYF.

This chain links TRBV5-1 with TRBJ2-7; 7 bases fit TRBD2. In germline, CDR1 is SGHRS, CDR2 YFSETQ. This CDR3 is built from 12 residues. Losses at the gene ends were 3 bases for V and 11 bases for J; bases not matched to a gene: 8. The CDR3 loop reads CASSSRGETEYF. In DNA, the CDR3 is TGCGCCAGCAGCTCCCGGGGGGAGACGGAGTACTTC.

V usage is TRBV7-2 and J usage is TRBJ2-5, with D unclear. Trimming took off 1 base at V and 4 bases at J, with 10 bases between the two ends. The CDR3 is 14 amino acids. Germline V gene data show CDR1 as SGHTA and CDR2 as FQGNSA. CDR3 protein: CASSLERLSETQYF. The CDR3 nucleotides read TGTGCCAGCAGCTTAGAACGGTTGTCAGAGACCCAGTACTTC.

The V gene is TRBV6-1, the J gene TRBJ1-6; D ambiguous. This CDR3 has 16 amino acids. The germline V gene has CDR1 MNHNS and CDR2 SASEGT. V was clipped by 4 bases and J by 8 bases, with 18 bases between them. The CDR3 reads CASSGLRGGDYSPLHF. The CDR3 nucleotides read TGTGCCAGCAGTGGCCTCCGGGGTGGGGATTATTCACCCCTCCACTTT.

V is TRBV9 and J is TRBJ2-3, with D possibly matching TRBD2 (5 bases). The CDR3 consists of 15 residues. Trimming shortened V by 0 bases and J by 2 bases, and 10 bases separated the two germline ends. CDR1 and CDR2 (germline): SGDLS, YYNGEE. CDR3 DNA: TGTGCCAGCAGCGTAGGGACTGAGGTCACAGATACGCAGTATTTT. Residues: CASSVGTEVTDTQYF.

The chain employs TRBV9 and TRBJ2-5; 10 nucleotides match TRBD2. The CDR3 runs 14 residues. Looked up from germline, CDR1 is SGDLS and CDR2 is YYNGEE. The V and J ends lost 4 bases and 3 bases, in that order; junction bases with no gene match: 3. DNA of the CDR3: TGTGCCAGCAGCTTCGGACTAGCGGAAGAGACCCAGTACTTC. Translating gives CASSFGLAEETQYF.

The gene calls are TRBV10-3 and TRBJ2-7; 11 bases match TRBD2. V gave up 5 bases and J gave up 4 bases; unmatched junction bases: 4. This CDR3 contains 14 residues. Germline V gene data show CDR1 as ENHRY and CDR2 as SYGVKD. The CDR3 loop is CAISTSGRVYEQYF. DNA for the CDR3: TGTGCCATCAGTACTAGCGGGAGAGTTTACGAGCAGTACTTC.

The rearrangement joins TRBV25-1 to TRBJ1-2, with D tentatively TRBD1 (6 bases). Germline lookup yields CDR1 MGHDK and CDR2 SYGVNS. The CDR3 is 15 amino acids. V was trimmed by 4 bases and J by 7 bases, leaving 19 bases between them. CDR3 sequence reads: CASSVNTGQAGGYTF. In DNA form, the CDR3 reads TGTGCCAGCAGTGTCAACACGGGACAAGCTGGTGGCTACACCTTC.

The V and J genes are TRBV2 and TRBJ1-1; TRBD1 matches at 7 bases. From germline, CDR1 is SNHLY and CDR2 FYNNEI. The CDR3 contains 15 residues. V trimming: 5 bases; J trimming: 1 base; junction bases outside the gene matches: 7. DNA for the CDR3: TGTGCCAGCAGTAGTCAGGGACAGTCGAACACTGAAGCTTTCTTT. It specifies CASSSQGQSNTEAFF.

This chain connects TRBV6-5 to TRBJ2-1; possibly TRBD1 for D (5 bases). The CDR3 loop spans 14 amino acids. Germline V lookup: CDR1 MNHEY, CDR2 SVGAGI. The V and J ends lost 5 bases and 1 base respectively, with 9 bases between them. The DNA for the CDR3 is TGTGCCAGCAGTCAGGGATTTTCCTACAATGAGCAGTTCTTC. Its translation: CASSQGFSYNEQFF.

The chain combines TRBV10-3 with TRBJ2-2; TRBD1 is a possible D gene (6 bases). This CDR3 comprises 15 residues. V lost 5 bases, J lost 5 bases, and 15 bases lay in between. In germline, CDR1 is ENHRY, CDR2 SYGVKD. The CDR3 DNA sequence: TGTGCCATCAGTCCAGGGGTTGACAGTACCGGGGAGCTGTTTTTT. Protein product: CAISPGVDSTGELFF.

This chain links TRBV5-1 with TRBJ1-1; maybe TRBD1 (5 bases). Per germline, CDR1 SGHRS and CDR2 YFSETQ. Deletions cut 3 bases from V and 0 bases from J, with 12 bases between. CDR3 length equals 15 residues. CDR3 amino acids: CASSSDIRMNTEAFF. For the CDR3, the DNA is TGCGCCAGCAGCTCGGACATTCGCATGAACACTGAAGCTTTCTTT.

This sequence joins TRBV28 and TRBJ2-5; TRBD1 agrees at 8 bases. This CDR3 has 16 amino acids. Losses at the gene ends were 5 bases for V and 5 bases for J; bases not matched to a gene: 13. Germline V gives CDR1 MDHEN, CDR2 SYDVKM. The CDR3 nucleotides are TGTGCCAGCAGTACCCGAAAAGGACAGGGCGGGGAGACCCAGTACTTC. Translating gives CASSTRKGQGGETQYF.

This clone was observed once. The CDR3 nucleotides read TGTGCCAGCAGAAAGGGGGCGCGAGAGGATTCACCCCTCCACTTT. Its protein is CASRKGAREDSPLHF. The chain employs TRBV9 and TRBJ1-6; 7 bases fit TRBD1. J gave up 8 bases and V 5 bases, and 10 bases lay outside the gene matches. Germline V CDR1 and CDR2: SGDLS, YYNGEE. The CDR3 consists of 15 residues.

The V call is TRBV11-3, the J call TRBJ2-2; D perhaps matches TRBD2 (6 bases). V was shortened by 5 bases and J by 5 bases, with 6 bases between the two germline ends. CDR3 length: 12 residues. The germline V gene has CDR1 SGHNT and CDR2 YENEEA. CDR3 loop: CASSRGTGELFF. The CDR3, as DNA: TGTGCCAGCAGCCGGGGGACCGGGGAGCTGTTTTTT.

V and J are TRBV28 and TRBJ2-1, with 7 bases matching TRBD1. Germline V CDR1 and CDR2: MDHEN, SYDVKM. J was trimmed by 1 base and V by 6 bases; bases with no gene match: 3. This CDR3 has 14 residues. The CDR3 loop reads CASRPGGSYNEQFF. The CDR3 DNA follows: TGTGCCAGCAGGCCAGGGGGTTCCTACAATGAGCAGTTCTTC.

As DNA, the CDR3 is TGTGCCAGCAGCCAAGATCGGGAGCCGGTAGATACGCAGTATTTT. Protein: CASSQDREPVDTQYF. This sequence joins TRBV14 and TRBJ2-3, with D possibly TRBD2 on 6 matching bases. The germline CDR1 and CDR2 sequences are SGHDN and FVKESK. The CDR3 is 15 residues long. The V gene lost 0 bases and the J gene lost 5 bases, with 12 bases spanning the gap.

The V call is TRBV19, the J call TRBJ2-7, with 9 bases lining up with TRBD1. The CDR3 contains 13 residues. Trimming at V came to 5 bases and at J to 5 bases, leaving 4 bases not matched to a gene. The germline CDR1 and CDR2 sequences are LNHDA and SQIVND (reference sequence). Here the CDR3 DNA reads TGTGCCAGTAGTCCCACAGGGGGCCACGAGCAGTACTTC. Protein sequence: CASSPTGGHEQYF.

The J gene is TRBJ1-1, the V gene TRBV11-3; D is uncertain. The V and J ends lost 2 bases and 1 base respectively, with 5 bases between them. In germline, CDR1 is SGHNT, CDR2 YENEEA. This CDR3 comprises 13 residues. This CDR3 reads CASSLSPNTEAFF. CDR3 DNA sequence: TGTGCCAGCAGCTTAAGCCCGAACACTGAAGCTTTCTTT.

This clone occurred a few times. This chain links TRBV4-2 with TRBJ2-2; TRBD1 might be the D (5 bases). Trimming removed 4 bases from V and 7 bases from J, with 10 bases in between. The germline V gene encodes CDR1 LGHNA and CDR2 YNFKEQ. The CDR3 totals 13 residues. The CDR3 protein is CASSPWGSGELFF. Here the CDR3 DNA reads TGTGCCAGCAGCCCTTGGGGCAGCGGGGAGCTGTTTTTT.

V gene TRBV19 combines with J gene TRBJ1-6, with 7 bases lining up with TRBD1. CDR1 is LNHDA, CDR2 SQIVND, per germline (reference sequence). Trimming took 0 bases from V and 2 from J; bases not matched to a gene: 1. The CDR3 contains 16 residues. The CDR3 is CASSIEDRAYNSPLHF. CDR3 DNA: TGTGCCAGTAGTATAGAAGACAGGGCCTATAATTCACCCCTCCACTTT.

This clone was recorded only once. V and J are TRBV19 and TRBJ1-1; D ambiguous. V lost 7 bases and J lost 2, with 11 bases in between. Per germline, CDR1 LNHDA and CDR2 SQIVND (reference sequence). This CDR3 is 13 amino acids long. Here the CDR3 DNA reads TGTGCCAGTAAATCAACGGTAAACACTGAAGCTTTCTTT. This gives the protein CASKSTVNTEAFF.

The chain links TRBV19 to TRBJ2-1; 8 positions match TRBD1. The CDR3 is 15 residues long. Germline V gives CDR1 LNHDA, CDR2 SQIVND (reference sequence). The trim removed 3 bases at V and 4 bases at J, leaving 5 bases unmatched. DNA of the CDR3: TGTGCCAGTAGTATTTCAGGGGGCAGTTACAATGAGCAGTTCTTC. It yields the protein CASSISGGSYNEQFF.

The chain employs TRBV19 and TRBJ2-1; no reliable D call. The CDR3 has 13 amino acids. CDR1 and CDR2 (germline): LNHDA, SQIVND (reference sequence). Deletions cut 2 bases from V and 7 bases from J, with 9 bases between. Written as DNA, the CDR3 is TGTGCCAGTAGTATATTACAGATAAATGAGCAGTTCTTC. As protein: CASSILQINEQFF.